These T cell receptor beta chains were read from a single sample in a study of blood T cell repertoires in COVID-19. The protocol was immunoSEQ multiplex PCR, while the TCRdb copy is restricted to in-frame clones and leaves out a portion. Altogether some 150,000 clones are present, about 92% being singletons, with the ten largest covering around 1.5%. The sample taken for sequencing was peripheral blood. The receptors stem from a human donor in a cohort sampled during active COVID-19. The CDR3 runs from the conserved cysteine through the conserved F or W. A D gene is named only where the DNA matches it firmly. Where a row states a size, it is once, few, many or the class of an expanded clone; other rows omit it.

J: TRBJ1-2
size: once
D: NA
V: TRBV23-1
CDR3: CASSRTAPCYGYTF
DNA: TGCGCCAGCAGTCGCACAGCCCCTTGCTATGGCTACACCTTC

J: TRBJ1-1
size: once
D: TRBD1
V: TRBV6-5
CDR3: CASSYLPGQGNTEAFF
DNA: TGTGCCAGCAGTTACCTGCCCGGACAGGGGAACACTGAAGCTTTCTTT

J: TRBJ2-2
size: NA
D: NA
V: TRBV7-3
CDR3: CASSLREPGTGELFF
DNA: TGTGCCAGCAGCTTAAGGGAGCCTGGGACCGGGGAGCTGTTTTTT

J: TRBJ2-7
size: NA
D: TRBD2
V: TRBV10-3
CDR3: CAISATSEYEQYF
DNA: TGTGCCATCAGTGCGACTAGCGAGTACGAGCAGTACTTC

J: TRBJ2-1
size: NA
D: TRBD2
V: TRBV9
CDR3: CASSVGSGGYNEQFF
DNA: TGTGCCAGCAGCGTAGGTAGCGGGGGCTACAATGAGCAGTTCTTC

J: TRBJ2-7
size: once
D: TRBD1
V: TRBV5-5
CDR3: CASSLDRRKYYEQYF
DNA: TGTGCCAGCAGCCTGGACAGGCGGAAATACTACGAGCAGTACTTC

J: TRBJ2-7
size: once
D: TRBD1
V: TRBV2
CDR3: CASSSGTGTIEQYF
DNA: TGTGCCAGCAGTTCCGGGACAGGGACTATCGAGCAGTACTTC

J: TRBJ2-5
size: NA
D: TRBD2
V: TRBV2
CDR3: CASNLAGGRTETQYF
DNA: TGTGCCAGCAACCTAGCGGGGGGCCGCACCGAGACCCAGTACTTC

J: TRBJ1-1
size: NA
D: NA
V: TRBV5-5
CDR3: CASSLFPGSNTEAFF
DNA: TGTGCCAGCAGCTTGTTCCCGGGGAGTAACACTGAAGCTTTCTTT

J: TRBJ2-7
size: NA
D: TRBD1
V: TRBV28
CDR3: CASSSSRDRGQYF
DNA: TGTGCCAGCAGTTCATCCCGGGACAGGGGTCAGTACTTC

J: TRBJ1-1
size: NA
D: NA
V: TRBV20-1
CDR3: CSASQGGATWGTEAFF
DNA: TGCAGTGCTAGTCAGGGTGGAGCGACATGGGGCACTGAAGCTTTCTTT

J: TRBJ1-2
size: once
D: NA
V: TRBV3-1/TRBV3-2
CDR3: CASSQDIARNYGYTF
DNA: TGTGCCAGCAGCCAAGATATTGCCAGGAACTATGGCTACACCTTC

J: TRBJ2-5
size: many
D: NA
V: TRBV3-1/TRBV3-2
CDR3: CASSRTQETQYF
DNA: TGTGCCAGCAGCCGGACTCAAGAGACCCAGTACTTC

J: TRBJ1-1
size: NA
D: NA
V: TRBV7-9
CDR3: CASSLQGDTEAFF
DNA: TGTGCCAGCAGCTTACAAGGGGACACTGAAGCTTTCTTT

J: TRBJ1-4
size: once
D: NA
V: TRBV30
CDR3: CAWSVDGGREKLFF
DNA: TGTGCCTGGAGTGTAGACGGAGGCCGCGAAAAACTGTTTTTT

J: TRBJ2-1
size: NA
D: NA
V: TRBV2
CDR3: CARLGARTYNEQFF
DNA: TGTGCCAGATTGGGGGCGCGGACCTACAATGAGCAGTTCTTC

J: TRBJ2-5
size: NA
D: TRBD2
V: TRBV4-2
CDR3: CASSLTGTSGRETQYF
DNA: TGTGCCAGCAGCCTCACCGGGACTAGCGGACGAGAGACCCAGTACTTC

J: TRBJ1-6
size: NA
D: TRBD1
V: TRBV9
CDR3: CASSVGFDRDDYNSPLHF
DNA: TGTGCCAGCAGCGTAGGTTTCGACAGGGACGATTATAATTCACCCCTCCACTTT

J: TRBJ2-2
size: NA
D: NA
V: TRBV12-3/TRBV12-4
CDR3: CASSLSGPGELFF
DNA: TGTGCCAGCAGCCTCTCAGGGCCCGGGGAGCTGTTTTTT

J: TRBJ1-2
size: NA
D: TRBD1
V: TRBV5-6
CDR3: CASSLSPLGGGIYGYTF
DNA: TGTGCCAGCAGCCTTTCCCCCTTAGGAGGGGGCATCTATGGCTACACCTTC

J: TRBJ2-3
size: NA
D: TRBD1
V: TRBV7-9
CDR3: CASSQDRELVTQYF
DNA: TGTGCCAGCAGCCAGGACAGGGAGTTGGTTACGCAGTATTTT

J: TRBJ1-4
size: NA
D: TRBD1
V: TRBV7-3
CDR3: CASSFGQGADILTNEKLFF
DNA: TGTGCCAGCAGCTTCGGACAGGGGGCAGATATTTTAACTAATGAAAAACTGTTTTTT

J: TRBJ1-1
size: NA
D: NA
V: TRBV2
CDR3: CASNLGQPTEAFF
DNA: TGTGCCAGCAATCTAGGACAGCCCACTGAAGCTTTCTTT

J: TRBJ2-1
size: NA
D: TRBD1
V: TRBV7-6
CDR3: CASSQPGQGWEQFF
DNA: TGTGCCAGCAGCCAGCCGGGACAGGGATGGGAGCAGTTCTTC

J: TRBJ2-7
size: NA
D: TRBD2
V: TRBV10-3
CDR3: CAISTIAGESYEQYF
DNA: TGTGCCATCAGTACCATAGCGGGGGAGTCCTACGAGCAGTACTTC

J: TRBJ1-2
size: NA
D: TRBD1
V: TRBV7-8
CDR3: CASSAITGGKNGYTF
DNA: TGTGCCAGCAGCGCCATAACAGGGGGGAAGAATGGCTACACCTTC

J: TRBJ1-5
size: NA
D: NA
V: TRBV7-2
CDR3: CASRLTGNQPQHF
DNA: TGTGCCAGCAGATTAACCGGGAATCAGCCCCAGCATTTT

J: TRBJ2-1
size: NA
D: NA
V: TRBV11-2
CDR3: CASSLPRAGGGPTYNEQFF
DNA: TGTGCCAGCAGCTTGCCTAGGGCCGGGGGAGGCCCCACTTACAATGAGCAGTTCTTC

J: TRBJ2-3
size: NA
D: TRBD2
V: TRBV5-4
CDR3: CASSPRASGADTQYF
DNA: TGTGCCAGCAGCCCCCGGGCTAGCGGGGCAGATACGCAGTATTTT

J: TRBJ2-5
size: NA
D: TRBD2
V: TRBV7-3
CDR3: CASGAVGGGAQETQYF
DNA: TGTGCCAGCGGAGCCGTGGGCGGGGGGGCTCAAGAGACCCAGTACTTC

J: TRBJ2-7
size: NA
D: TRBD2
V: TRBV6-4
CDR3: CASDQPQLAGGPVSEQYF
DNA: TGTGCCAGCGATCAACCCCAACTAGCGGGGGGACCCGTAAGCGAGCAGTACTTC

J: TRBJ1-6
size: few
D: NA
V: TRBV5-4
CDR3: CASSQDYNSPLHF
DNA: TGTGCCAGCAGCCAGGACTATAATTCACCCCTCCACTTT

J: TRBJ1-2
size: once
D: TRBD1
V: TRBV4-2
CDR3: CASSQVRGWKEGTQGFYGYTF
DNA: TGTGCCAGCAGCCAAGTTAGGGGCTGGAAGGAGGGAACACAGGGGTTCTATGGCTACACCTTC

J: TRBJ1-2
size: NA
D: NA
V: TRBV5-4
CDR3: CASSLRGGYGYTF
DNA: TGTGCCAGCAGCTTGCGGGGGGGCTATGGCTACACCTTC

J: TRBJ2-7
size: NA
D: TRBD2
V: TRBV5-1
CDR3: CASSLDGGGYEQYF
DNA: TGCGCCAGCAGCTTGGACGGGGGGGGGTACGAGCAGTACTTC

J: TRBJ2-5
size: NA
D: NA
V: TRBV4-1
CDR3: CASSQDRGNQETQYF
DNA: TGCGCCAGCAGCCAAGATCGCGGGAACCAAGAGACCCAGTACTTC

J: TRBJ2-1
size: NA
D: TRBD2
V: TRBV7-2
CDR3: CASSPSSGGATEQFF
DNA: TGTGCCAGCAGCCCATCTAGCGGGGGGGCCACTGAGCAGTTCTTC

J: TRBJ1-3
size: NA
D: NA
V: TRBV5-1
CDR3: CASSFDSGNTIYF
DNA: TGCGCCAGCAGCTTTGACAGCGGAAACACCATATATTTT

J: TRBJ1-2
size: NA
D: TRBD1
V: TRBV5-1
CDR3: CASSSRQGGYGYTF
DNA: TGCGCCAGCAGCTCACGACAGGGCGGCTATGGCTACACCTTC

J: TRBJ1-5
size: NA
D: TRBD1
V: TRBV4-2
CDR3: CASSRWTGANQPQHF
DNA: TGTGCCAGCAGCCGTTGGACAGGGGCTAATCAGCCCCAGCATTTT

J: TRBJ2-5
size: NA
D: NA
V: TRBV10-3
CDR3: CAISESSEETQYF
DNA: TGTGCCATCAGTGAGTCAAGCGAAGAGACCCAGTACTTC

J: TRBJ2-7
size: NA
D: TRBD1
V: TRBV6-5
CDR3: CASSSGTGSYEQYF
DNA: TGTGCCAGCAGCTCCGGGACAGGTTCCTACGAGCAGTACTTC

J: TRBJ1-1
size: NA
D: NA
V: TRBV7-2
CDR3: CASSAGSPEAFF
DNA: TGTGCCAGCAGCGCCGGTAGTCCTGAAGCTTTCTTT

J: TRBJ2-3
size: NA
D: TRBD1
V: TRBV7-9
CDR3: CASSDRGRGTDTQYF
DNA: TGTGCCAGCAGCGACAGGGGTAGAGGCACAGATACGCAGTATTTT

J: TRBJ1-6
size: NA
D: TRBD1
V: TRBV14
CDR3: CASSERGQSNSPLHF
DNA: TGTGCCAGCAGCGAGAGGGGACAGTCTAATTCACCCCTCCACTTT

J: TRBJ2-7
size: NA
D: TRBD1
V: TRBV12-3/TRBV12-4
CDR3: CASSIRTGREQYF
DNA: TGTGCCAGCAGTATACGGACAGGAAGGGAGCAGTACTTC

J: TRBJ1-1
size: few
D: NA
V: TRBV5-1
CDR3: CASSAGGWTEAFF
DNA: TGCGCCAGCAGCGCCGGGGGTTGGACTGAAGCTTTCTTT

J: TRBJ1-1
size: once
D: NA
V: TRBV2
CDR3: CASSDVGGSGTEAFF
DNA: TGTGCCAGCAGTGACGTAGGGGGTTCCGGGACTGAAGCTTTCTTT

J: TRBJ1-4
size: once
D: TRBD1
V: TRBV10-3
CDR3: CAISEGQGAYGNEKLFF
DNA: TGTGCCATCAGTGAGGGACAGGGGGCGTACGGTAATGAAAAACTGTTTTTT

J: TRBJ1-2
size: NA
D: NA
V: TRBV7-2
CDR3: CASSFDRIHYGYTF
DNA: TGTGCCAGCAGCTTCGACAGGATCCACTATGGCTACACCTTC

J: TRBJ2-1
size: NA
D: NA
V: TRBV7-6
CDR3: CASSLVRFDNEQFF
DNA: TGTGCCAGCAGCTTAGTGAGGTTCGACAATGAGCAGTTCTTC

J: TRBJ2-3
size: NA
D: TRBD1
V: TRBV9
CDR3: CASSTTGRLDTQYF
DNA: TGTGCCAGCAGCACGACAGGGAGATTGGATACGCAGTATTTT

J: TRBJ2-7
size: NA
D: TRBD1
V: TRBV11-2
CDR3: CASSPLGRTGVFEQYF
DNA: TGTGCCAGCAGCCCCTTGGGGCGGACAGGGGTCTTCGAGCAGTACTTC

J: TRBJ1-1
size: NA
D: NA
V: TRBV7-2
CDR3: CASSLGGRNTEAFF
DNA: TGTGCCAGCAGCTTGGGCGGGAGGAACACTGAAGCTTTCTTT

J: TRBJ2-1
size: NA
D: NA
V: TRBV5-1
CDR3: CASSLGPRNEQFF
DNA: TGCGCCAGCAGCTTGGGCCCTCGGAATGAGCAGTTCTTC

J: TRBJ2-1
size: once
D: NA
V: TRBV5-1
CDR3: CASSQDSLGYNEQFF
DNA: TGCGCCAGCAGCCAAGACAGTTTGGGGTACAATGAGCAGTTCTTC

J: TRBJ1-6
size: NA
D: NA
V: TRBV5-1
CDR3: CASSLGFGGFNSPLHF
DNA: TGCGCCAGCAGCTTGGGGTTCGGGGGTTTTAATTCACCCCTCCACTTT

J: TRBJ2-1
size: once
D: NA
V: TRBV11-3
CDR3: CASSLPGSSYNEQFF
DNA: TGTGCCAGCAGCTTACCCGGGAGCTCCTACAATGAGCAGTTCTTC

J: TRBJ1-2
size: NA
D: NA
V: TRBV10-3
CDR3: CAISEKGVGGYGYTF
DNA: TGTGCCATCAGTGAAAAAGGCGTCGGGGGCTATGGCTACACCTTC

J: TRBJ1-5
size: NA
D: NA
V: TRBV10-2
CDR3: CASSESQVNQPQHF
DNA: TGCGCCAGCAGTGAAAGTCAGGTCAATCAGCCCCAGCATTTT